This TCR beta chain was recorded in a study of regulatory T cells in long-lasting Graves disease. Documented time point: newly diagnosed GD, antithyroid drugs for less than 3 months. Extracted PBMC RNA gave rise to the TCR library. As to this clonotype: A far larger clone is only one base removed, so a read error is likely. The missing conserved phenylalanine or tryptophan at the end of this CDR3 makes a read error likely.

Trimming removed 6 bases from V and 3 bases from J, with 9 bases in between. The CDR3 consists of 13 residues. Construction of the TCR beta libraries employed iRepertoire HTBI primers in conjunction with Arm-PCR of CDR3 regions. A single record per CDR3 protein comes from TCRdb applying MiXCR to the multiplex PCR reads. Of approximately 540,000 distinct CDR3 sequences in the sample, around 12% were seen once. These records were also assigned to another study, of T cells in Graves' hyperthyroidism and ophthalmopathy.

The V gene is TRBV12-3 or TRBV12-4, the J gene TRBJ2-1; D not certain. Sequenced material: peripheral blood mononuclear cells (PBMCs), taken at new diagnosis, from a patient treated with antithyroid drugs. The sequence came from a woman between 25 and 40 years old with Graves disease. In nucleotides, the CDR3 is TGTGCCAGCAGGGGGTCTCTCTACAATGAGCAGTTCTCC. Encoded protein: CASRGSLYNEQFS.